This T cell receptor beta chain was retrieved from a study of blood T cells in healthy people across ages. Study-wide results and caveats: A strong correlation was found between TCR beta diversity and the percentage of naive T cells. As age increased, TCR beta diversity per million T cells fell in a roughly linear fashion.

With a J-beta primer mix and a sample-barcoded 5' primer, a second PCR ran 7 to 11 cycles. Using its own MiXCR run on the 5' RACE reads, TCRdb lists one record per CDR3 protein. The table includes approximately 680,000 distinct CDR3 sequences, about 34% detected once. The J segment lost 2 bases and the V segment lost 6 bases, leaving 5 bases of the junction unmatched. This CDR3 comprises 15 residues. The germline V gene encodes CDR1 ENHRY and CDR2 SYGVKD. In its sample, this clonotype was seen many times. Its specificity is not known. Material for sequencing was blood. This sequence was found in a woman older than 75 in good health. V is TRBV10-3 and J is TRBJ2-5; 11 bases map to TRBD2. This chain's CDR3 is CAIRDSGGAQETQYF. The CDR3 bases are TGTGCCATCAGGGATAGCGGGGGGGCACAAGAGACCCAGTACTTC.